This TCR beta chain was documented in a study of shared clonotypes between healthy human individuals. Genomic DNA for unsorted samples was obtained from about 88 million PBMCs. Unsorted PBMC contributed 250 to 350 ng DNA, tens of thousands of T cell genomes, to each replicate PCR. This table comes from immunoSEQ multiplex PCR, and its TCRdb copy is limited to in-frame clones, with some not included. The sample has roughly 450,000 clones, about four fifths seen once. Germline loops: CDR1 SGHTA, CDR2 FQGNSA. The CDR3 is made up of 14 amino acids. Trimming removed 4 bases from V and 4 bases from J; junction bases left unmatched: 7.

The receptor's source is a woman in her thirties or forties in good health. Some clones in this sample may be carry-over from other donors' samples. The specimen sequenced was PBMCs. The chain carries TRBV7-2 and TRBJ2-7; 7 bases fit TRBD2. In nucleotides, the CDR3 is TGTGCCAGCAGCTCGCGGCGGGAGTCGTACGAGCAGTACTTC. Amino acids: CASSSRRESYEQYF.